The TCR beta chain under discussion was sequenced for a study of blood T cell repertoires in COVID-19. Produced via immunoSEQ multiplex PCR; TCRdb's table is partial and in-frame only. The sample has about 310,000 clones; about nine tenths are singletons. J lost 4 bases, V lost 6 bases, and 6 bases had no gene match. Germline loops: CDR1 LNHDA, CDR2 SQIVND (reference sequence). This CDR3 is 13 amino acids long. This sequence originates from a young woman who had recovered from COVID-19. The sample comprised PBMCs or T cells enriched from blood (not recorded which). The chain couples TRBV19 to TRBJ2-7, with TRBD1 matching over 7 bases. The CDR3 nucleotides read TGTGCCAGTAGCATGACAGGGCGGTACGAGCAGTACTTC. Translation: CASSMTGRYEQYF. The variable domain in full, with the rest retrieved from reference TRBV19 and TRBJ2-7, is DGGITQSPKYLFRKEGQNVTLSCEQNLNHDAMYWYRQDPGQGLRLIYYSQIVNDFQKGDIAEGYSVSREKKESFPLTVTSAQKNPTAFYLCASSMTGRYEQYFGPGTRLTVT.